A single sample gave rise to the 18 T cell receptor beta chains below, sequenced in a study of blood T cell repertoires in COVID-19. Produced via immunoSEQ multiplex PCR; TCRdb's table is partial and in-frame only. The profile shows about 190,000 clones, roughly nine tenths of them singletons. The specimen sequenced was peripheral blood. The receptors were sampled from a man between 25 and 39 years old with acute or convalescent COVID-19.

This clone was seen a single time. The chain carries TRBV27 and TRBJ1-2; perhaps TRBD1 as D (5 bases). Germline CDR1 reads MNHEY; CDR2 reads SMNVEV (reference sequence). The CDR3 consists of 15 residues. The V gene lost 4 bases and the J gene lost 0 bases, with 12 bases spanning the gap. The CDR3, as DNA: TGTGCCAGCAGTTCAACAGGTCTACCTAACTATGGCTACACCTTC. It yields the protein CASSSTGLPNYGYTF.

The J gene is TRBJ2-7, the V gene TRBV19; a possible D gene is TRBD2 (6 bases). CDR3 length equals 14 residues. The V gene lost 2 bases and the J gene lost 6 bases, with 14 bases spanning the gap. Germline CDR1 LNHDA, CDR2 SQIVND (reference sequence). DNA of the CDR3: TGTGCCAGTAGTATATCCCCGGGAGCTGTCGAGCAGTACTTC. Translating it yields CASSISPGAVEQYF.

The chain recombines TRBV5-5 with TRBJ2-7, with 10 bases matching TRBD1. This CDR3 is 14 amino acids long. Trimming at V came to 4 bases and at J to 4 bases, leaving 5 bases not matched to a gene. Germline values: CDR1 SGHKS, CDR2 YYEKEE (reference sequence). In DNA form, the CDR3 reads TGTGCCAGCAGCCCGGGGACAGGGGCGTACGAGCAGTACTTC. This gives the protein CASSPGTGAYEQYF.

Written as DNA, the CDR3 is TGCGCCAGCAGCTTAGGGACAGGAGTCACCGGGGAGCTGTTTTTT. The encoded protein is CASSLGTGVTGELFF. V gene TRBV5-1 combines with J gene TRBJ2-2, with 8 bases lining up with TRBD1. Looked up from germline, CDR1 is SGHRS and CDR2 is YFSETQ. The J segment lost 4 bases and the V segment lost 2 bases, leaving 4 bases of the junction unmatched. The CDR3 has 15 residues.

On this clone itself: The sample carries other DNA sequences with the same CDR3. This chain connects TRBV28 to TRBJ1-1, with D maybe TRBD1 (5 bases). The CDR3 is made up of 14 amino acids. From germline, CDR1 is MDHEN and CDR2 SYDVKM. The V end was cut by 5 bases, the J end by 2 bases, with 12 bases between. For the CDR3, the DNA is TGTGCCAGCAGTCCGGGGGGGATAAACACTGAAGCTTTCTTT. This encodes CASSPGGINTEAFF.

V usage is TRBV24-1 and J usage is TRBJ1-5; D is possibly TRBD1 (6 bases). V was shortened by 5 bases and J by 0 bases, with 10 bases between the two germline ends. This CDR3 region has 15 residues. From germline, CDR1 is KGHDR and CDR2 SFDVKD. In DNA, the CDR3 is TGTGCCACCAGTGCGGCAGGGGATAGCAATCAGCCCCAGCATTTT. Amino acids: CATSAAGDSNQPQHF.

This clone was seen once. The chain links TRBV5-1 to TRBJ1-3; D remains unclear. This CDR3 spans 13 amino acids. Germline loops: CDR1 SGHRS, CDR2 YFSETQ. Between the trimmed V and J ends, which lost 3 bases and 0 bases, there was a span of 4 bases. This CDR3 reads CASSSGSGNTIYF. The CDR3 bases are TGCGCCAGCAGCTCAGGCTCTGGAAACACCATATATTTT.

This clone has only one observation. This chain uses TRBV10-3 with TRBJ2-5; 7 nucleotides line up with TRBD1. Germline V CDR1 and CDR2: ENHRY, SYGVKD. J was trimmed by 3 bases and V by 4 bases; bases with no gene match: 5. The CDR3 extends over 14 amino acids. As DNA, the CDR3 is TGTGCCATCAGTGCCCGACAGGGAGAAGAGACCCAGTACTTC. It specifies CAISARQGEETQYF.

DNA for the CDR3: TGCGCCAGCAGCTCCTCAGCGCCTAGCGGGTCCTACAATGAGCAGTTCTTC. As protein: CASSSSAPSGSYNEQFF. This chain joins TRBV4-1 and TRBJ2-1; 8 nucleotides line up with TRBD2. Losses at the gene ends were 5 bases for V and 1 base for J; bases not matched to a gene: 10. Germline-derived CDR1 and CDR2 are MGHRA and YSYEKL. This CDR3 spans 17 amino acids.

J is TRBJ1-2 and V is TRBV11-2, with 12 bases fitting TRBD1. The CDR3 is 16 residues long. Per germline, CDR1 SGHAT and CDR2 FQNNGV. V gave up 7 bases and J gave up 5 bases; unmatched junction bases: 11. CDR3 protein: CASTTTGTGGPYGYTF. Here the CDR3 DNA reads TGTGCCAGCACCACTACCGGGACAGGGGGCCCATATGGCTACACCTTC.

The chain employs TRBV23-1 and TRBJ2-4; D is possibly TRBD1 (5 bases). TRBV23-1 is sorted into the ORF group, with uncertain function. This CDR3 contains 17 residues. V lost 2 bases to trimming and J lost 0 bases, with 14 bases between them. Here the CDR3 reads CASSQRGTVIAKNIQYF. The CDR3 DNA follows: TGCGCCAGCAGTCAAAGGGGAACAGTCATAGCCAAAAACATTCAGTACTTC.

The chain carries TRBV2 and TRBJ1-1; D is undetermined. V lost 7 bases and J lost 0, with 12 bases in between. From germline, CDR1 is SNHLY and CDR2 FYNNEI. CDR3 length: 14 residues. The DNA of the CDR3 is TGTGCCAGCACCGCGACACTTATGAACACTGAAGCTTTCTTT. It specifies CASTATLMNTEAFF.

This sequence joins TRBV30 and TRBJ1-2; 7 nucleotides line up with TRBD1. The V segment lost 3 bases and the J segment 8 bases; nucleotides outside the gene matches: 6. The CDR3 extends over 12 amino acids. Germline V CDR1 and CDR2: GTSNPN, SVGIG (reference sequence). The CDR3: CAWRTGTWGYTF. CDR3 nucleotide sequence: TGTGCCTGGAGGACAGGGACGTGGGGCTACACCTTC.

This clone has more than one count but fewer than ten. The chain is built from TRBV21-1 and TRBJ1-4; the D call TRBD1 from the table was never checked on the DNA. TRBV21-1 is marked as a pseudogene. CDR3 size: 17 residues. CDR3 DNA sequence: TGTGCCAGCAGTAAAAGGGTGACAGGGGACGGGCATGAAAAACTGTTTTTT. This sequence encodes CASSKRVTGDGHEKLFF.

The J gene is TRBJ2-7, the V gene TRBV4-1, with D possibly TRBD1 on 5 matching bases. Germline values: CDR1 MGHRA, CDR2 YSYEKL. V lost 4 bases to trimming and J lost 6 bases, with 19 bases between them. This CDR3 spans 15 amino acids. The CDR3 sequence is CASSLQTRSGSEQYF. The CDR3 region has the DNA TGCGCCAGCAGCCTCCAGACCCGATCAGGGTCCGAGCAGTACTTC.

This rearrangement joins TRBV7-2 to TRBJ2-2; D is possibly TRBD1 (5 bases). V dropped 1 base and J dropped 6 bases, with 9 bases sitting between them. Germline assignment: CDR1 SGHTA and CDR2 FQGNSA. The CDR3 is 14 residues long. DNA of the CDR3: TGTGCCAGCAGCTTAGTCCTGGGGCCCGGGGAGCTGTTTTTT. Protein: CASSLVLGPGELFF.

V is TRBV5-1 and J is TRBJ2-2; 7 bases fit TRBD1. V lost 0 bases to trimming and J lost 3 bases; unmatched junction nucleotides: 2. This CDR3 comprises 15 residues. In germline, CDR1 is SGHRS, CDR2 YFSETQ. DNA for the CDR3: TGCGCCAGCAGCTTGGGGCAGGGGGACACCGGGGAGCTGTTTTTT. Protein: CASSLGQGDTGELFF.

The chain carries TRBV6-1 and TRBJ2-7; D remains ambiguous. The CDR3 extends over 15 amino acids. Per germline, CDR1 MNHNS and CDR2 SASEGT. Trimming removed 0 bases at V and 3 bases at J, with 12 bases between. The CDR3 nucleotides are TGTGCCAGCAGTGAAGCTGGGCTCCCCTACTACGAGCAGTACTTC. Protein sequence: CASSEAGLPYYEQYF.